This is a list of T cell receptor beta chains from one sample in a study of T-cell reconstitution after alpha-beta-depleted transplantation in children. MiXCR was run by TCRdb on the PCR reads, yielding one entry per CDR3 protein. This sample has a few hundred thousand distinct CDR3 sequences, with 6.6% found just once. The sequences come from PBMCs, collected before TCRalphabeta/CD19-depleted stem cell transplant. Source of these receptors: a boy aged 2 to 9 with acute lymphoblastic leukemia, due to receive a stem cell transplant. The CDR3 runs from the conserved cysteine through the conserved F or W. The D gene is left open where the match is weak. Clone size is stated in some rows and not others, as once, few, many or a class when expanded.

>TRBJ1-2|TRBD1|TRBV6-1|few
CASSEVGQGGYTF
TGTGCCAGCAGTGAAGTAGGACAGGGTGGCTACACCTTC
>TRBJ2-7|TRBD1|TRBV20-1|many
CSARGTGAGYEQYF
TGCAGTGCGCGAGGGACAGGGGCTGGGTACGAGCAGTACTTC
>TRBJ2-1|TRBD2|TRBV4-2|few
CASSQIPGTSFYNEQFF
TGTGCCAGCAGCCAAATCCCCGGGACTAGCTTCTACAATGAGCAGTTCTTC
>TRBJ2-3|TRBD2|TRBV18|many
CASSPGTSGLSTDTQYF
TGTGCCAGCTCACCAGGGACTAGCGGGCTCAGCACAGATACGCAGTATTTT
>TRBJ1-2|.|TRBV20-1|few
CSARVVDRYGYTF
TGCAGTGCTAGAGTCGTGGACCGCTATGGCTACACCTTC
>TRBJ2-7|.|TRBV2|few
CASSGGEQYF
TGTGCCAGCAGTGGCGGCGAGCAGTACTTC
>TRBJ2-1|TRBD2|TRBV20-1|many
CSARLAGVNEQFF
TGCAGTGCTAGACTAGCGGGGGTGAATGAGCAGTTCTTC
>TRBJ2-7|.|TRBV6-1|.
CASSGVQRDGEQYF
TGTGCCAGCAGCGGGGTTCAAAGGGACGGCGAGCAGTACTTC
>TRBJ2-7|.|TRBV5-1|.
CASIPRGRYEQYF
TGCGCCAGCATCCCCCGAGGACGGTACGAGCAGTACTTC
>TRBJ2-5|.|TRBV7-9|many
CASSLTDEETQYF
TGTGCCAGCAGCTTGACGGACGAAGAGACCCAGTACTTC
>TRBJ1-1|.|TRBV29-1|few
CSALALNTEAFF
TGCAGCGCCCTAGCATTGAACACTGAAGCTTTCTTT
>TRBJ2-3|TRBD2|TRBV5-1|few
CASSLDGLAWGTQYF
TGCGCCAGCAGCTTGGACGGACTAGCATGGGGAACGCAGTATTTT